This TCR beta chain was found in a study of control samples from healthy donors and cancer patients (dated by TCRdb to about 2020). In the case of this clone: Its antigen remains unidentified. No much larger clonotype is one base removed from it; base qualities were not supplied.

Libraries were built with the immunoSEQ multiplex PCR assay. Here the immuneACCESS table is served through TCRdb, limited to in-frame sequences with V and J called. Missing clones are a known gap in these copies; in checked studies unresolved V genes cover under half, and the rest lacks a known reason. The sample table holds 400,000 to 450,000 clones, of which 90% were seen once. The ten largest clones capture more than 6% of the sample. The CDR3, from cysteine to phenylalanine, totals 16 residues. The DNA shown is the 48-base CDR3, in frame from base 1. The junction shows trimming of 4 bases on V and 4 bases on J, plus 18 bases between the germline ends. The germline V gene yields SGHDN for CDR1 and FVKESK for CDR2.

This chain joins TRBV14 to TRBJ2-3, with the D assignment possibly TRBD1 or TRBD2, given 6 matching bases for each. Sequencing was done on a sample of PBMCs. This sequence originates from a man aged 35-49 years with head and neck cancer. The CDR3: CASSRLRGQGSDTQYF. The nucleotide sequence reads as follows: TGTGCCAGCAGCCGGCTACGGGGGCAGGGGTCAGATACGCAGTATTTT. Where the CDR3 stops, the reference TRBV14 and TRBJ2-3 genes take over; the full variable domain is EAGVTQFPSHSVIEKGQTVTLRCDPISGHDNLYWYRRVMGKEIKFLLHFVKESKQDESGMPNNRFLAERTGGTYSTLKVQPAELEDSGVYFCASSRLRGQGSDTQYFGPGTRLTVL.